These 3 T cell receptor beta chains share one sample of origin, sequenced in a study of PD-L1 blockade in urothelial cancer. The time point here: pretreatment peripheral blood. Here immunoSEQ multiplex PCR was the method, and the copy in TCRdb shows in-frame clones only, minus some. The table shows some 56,000 clones, with approximately 85% occurring only once. Here the sequenced sample was PBMCs, taken around atezolizumab (anti-PD-L1) treatment. These receptors were collected from a man between 65 and 79 years old with urothelial cancer.

The chain combines TRBV10-3 with TRBJ1-1; D ambiguous. Trimming took 8 bases from V and 1 from J, leaving 17 bases between them. CDR1 is ENHRY and CDR2 is SYGVKD in the germline V gene. The CDR3 length is 15 residues. The CDR3 protein is CAIGVARRANTEAFF. The CDR3 nucleotides are TGTGCCATCGGAGTCGCGCGAAGAGCGAACACTGAAGCTTTCTTT.

The chain has TRBV28 and TRBJ2-2, with D tentatively TRBD1 (5 bases). From germline, CDR1 is MDHEN and CDR2 SYDVKM. The CDR3 has 13 residues. The V end was cut by 5 bases, the J end by 5 bases, with 9 bases between. Here the CDR3 reads CASSMPGTGELFF. For the CDR3, the DNA is TGTGCCAGCAGTATGCCAGGGACCGGGGAGCTGTTTTTT.

In DNA, the CDR3 is TGTGCCAGTTGTACCGGGGGGTTCTATGGCTACACCTTC. Translation: CASCTGGFYGYTF. The chain joins TRBV19 to TRBJ1-2, with D possibly matching TRBD1 (5 bases). V dropped 8 bases and J dropped 4 bases, with 14 bases sitting between them. The germline V gene has CDR1 LNHDA and CDR2 SQIVND (reference sequence). The CDR3 totals 13 residues.